Each of the 13 T cell receptor beta chains below was sequenced from the same sample in a study of blood T cell repertoires in COVID-19. Libraries were prepared by immunoSEQ multiplex PCR; TCRdb keeps only in-frame clonotypes and omits some of them. The sample lists about 230,000 clones; around 83% were seen once. Sequenced input: peripheral blood. These receptors came from a woman between 50 and 59 years old with acute or convalescent COVID-19.

This sequence joins TRBV12-5 and TRBJ2-4; TRBD1 agrees at 11 bases. This CDR3 is 22 amino acids long. In germline, CDR1 is LGHNT, CDR2 FRNRAP. V shed 5 bases, J shed 3 bases, and the junction held 24 bases outside the gene matches. The DNA for the CDR3 is TGTGCTAGTGGTCGGTTACCACGCCCTCAGGACAGGGGGCGCCACGACAAAAACATTCAGTACTTC. It specifies CASGRLPRPQDRGRHDKNIQYF.

The chain is built from TRBV27 and TRBJ1-1, with D unclear. V was clipped by 5 bases and J by 0 bases, with 7 bases between them. Germline loops: CDR1 MNHEY, CDR2 SMNVEV (reference sequence). CDR3 size: 13 residues. The CDR3 DNA is TGTGCCAGCAGTCCCAACATGAACACTGAAGCTTTCTTT. This translates into CASSPNMNTEAFF.

CDR3 in amino acids: CASSQPQGTAEQYF. DNA of the CDR3: TGTGCCAGCAGCCAACCTCAGGGTACTGCCGAGCAGTACTTC. This rearrangement joins TRBV3-1 (or the pseudogene TRBV3-2) to TRBJ2-7; the D gene is possibly TRBD1 (5 bases). The CDR3 sequence is 14 residues long. Germline CDR1 reads LGHDT; CDR2 reads YNNKEL (reference sequence). Trimming shortened V by 2 bases and J by 6 bases, and 14 bases separated the two germline ends.

The chain couples TRBV12-3 or TRBV12-4 to TRBJ1-5, with a weak D call TRBD1 (6 bases). This CDR3 spans 13 amino acids. V was cut by 7 bases and J by 4 bases, with 11 bases left in between. The CDR3 nucleotides are TGTGCCAGCAACGCCCAGGGGAATCAGCCCCAGCATTTT. Translated, it gives CASNAQGNQPQHF.

The rearrangement uses TRBV12-3 or TRBV12-4 and TRBJ1-1; weak D call: TRBD1 (5 bases). V lost 5 bases and J lost 8, with 12 bases in between. This CDR3 region has 12 residues. CDR3 sequence (DNA): TGTGCCAGCAGTGAGACAGAGTTAGAAGCTTTCTTT. This translates into CASSETELEAFF.

V gene TRBV27 combines with J gene TRBJ2-1; D gene unclear. The CDR3 has 13 residues. CDR1 and CDR2 from the germline V gene are MNHEY and SMNVEV (reference sequence). V was clipped by 3 bases and J by 12 bases, with 15 bases between them. CDR3 amino acids: CASSFGLIQMQFF. The CDR3 DNA sequence: TGTGCCAGCAGTTTTGGCCTAATACAGATGCAGTTCTTC.

The chain uses TRBV27 and TRBJ1-4, with D possibly matching TRBD1 (5 bases). Trimming removed 5 bases from V and 0 bases from J, with 10 bases in between. Germline CDR1 is MNHEY and CDR2 is SMNVEV (reference sequence). The CDR3 is 15 amino acids. In DNA form, the CDR3 reads TGTGCCAGCAGTCTTCAGGGCGCAACTAATGAAAAACTGTTTTTT. Its translation: CASSLQGATNEKLFF.

The chain has TRBV27 and TRBJ1-4; D perhaps matches TRBD1 (6 bases). Per the germline V gene, CDR1 is MNHEY and CDR2 is SMNVEV (reference sequence). V lost 4 bases and J 5 bases, leaving 11 bases between the germline ends. This CDR3 is built from 14 residues. This CDR3 reads CASSYDRRNEKLFF. CDR3 nucleotide sequence: TGTGCCAGCAGTTACGACAGGAGAAATGAAAAACTGTTTTTT.

As for this clone: The sample carries other DNA sequences with the same CDR3. The V gene is TRBV30, the J gene TRBJ1-5, with a tentative D call TRBD1 (6 bases). Germline assignment: CDR1 GTSNPN and CDR2 SVGIG (reference sequence). V was clipped by 2 bases and J by 4 bases, with 9 bases between them. The CDR3 length is 13 residues. In nucleotides, the CDR3 is TGTGCCTGGAGTCGGCAGGGGAATCAGCCCCAGCATTTT. Its translation: CAWSRQGNQPQHF. Supplemented by reference TRBV30 and TRBJ1-5, the full variable domain reads SQTIHQWPATLVQPVGSPLSLECTVEGTSNPNLYWYRQAAGRGLQLLFYSVGIGQISSEVPQNLSASRPQDRQFILSSKKLLLSDSGFYLCAWSRQGNQPQHFGDGTRLSIL.

The table lists this clone with a few counts. The rearrangement joins TRBV19 to TRBJ1-5; D unresolved. The CDR3 sequence is 16 residues long. The germline gives CDR1 LNHDA, CDR2 SQIVND (reference sequence). Trimming shortened V by 4 bases and J by 0 bases, and 13 bases separated the two germline ends. CDR3 coding DNA: TGTGCCAGTAGTACACCTTACAGTTATAGCAATCAGCCCCAGCATTTT. This encodes CASSTPYSYSNQPQHF.

The chain is built from TRBV15 and TRBJ2-1; D is undetermined. The CDR3 is made up of 14 amino acids. The germline CDR1 and CDR2 sequences are LNHNV and YYDKDF (reference sequence). Trimming shortened V by 1 base and J by 3 bases, and 7 bases separated the two germline ends. The CDR3 bases are TGTGCCACCAGCAGAGCAACTGGCTACAATGAGCAGTTCTTC. This sequence encodes CATSRATGYNEQFF.

This clone was found a few times. The chain combines TRBV6-6 with TRBJ2-2; D might be TRBD1 (6 bases). Trimming removed 4 bases at V and 6 bases at J, with 9 bases between. CDR1 MNHNY and CDR2 SVGAGI come from the germline V gene (reference sequence). This CDR3 comprises 13 residues. The CDR3 loop is CASSLGAAGELFF. The CDR3 DNA reads TGTGCCAGCAGTTTGGGGGCGGCCGGGGAGCTGTTTTTT.

CDR3 DNA: TGTGCCAGCTCACCATTAGTGGAGGGGGCTGATGGCTACACCTTC. It specifies CASSPLVEGADGYTF. This sequence joins TRBV18 and TRBJ1-2; TRBD1 matches at 7 bases. The CDR3 covers 15 residues. V gave up 2 bases and J gave up 6 bases; unmatched junction bases: 9. The V gene's germline CDR1 is KGHSH and CDR2 LQKENI.